This T cell receptor (beta chain) was found in a study of shared clonotypes between healthy human individuals. Study-wide points: Clonotypes which were not shared had lower generation probabilities than clonotypes that all four donors shared. Between several donors, naive CD4 clonotypes were shared at a level of about 5%. Rarefaction exposed incomplete sorted-subset sequencing despite large depth.

As for this clone: Its matching antigen is unknown.

The sorted-subset replicate PCRs were given about 200 ng DNA, which is approximately 30,000 T cell genomes. Sequenced by immunoSEQ multiplex PCR; TCRdb stores in-frame clones only, minus some. The sample records roughly 410,000 clones, approximately 96% being singletons. The origin of this receptor is a man aged 25-40 years in good health. The sequenced sample consisted of memory CD8+ T cells sorted from blood. Subset specified: CD45RO+ cells pooled with CCR7-negative TemRA cells.

The CDR3 sequence is CASSGDVLFF. CDR3 DNA sequence: TGTGCCAGCAGTGGGGACGTCCTGTTTTTT. The chain has TRBV28 and TRBJ2-2; D is perhaps TRBD1 or TRBD2 (5 bases each). CDR3 length: 10 amino acids. V lost 5 bases to trimming and J lost 14 bases, with 9 bases between them. Germline V gene lookup returns CDR1 MDHEN and CDR2 SYDVKM.